These 2 T cell receptor beta chains share one sample of origin, sequenced in a study of neurological immune-mediated disorders. Time point given: longitudinal time-point 2. TCRdb re-called the 5' RACE reads through MiXCR, storing one row per CDR3 protein. The sample has 40,000 to 60,000 distinct CDR3 sequences; around 13% are singletons. Sequencing input: PBMCs. The receptors were sampled from a male donor with HTLV-1-associated myelopathy (HAM/TSP).

This clonotype was seen repeatedly, ten times or more. The rearrangement uses TRBV20-1 and TRBJ2-3; D is perhaps TRBD1 (6 bases). Germline CDR1 DFQATT, CDR2 SNEGSKA (reference sequence). The CDR3 consists of 14 residues. Trimming shortened V by 3 bases and J by 4 bases, and 14 bases separated the two germline ends. Here the CDR3 DNA reads TGCAGTGCTAGGGCCCCCACAGGGTCAGATACGCAGTATTTT. Residues: CSARAPTGSDTQYF.

Many counts were recorded for this clonotype. The chain combines TRBV20-1 with TRBJ2-7; D ambiguous. V shed 3 bases and J shed 7 bases, with 16 bases lying between them. The CDR3 contains 13 residues. CDR1 and CDR2 from the germline V gene are DFQATT and SNEGSKA (reference sequence). The CDR3: CSASQTPAVEQYF. The DNA of the CDR3 is TGCAGTGCTAGCCAGACCCCCGCCGTTGAGCAGTACTTC.